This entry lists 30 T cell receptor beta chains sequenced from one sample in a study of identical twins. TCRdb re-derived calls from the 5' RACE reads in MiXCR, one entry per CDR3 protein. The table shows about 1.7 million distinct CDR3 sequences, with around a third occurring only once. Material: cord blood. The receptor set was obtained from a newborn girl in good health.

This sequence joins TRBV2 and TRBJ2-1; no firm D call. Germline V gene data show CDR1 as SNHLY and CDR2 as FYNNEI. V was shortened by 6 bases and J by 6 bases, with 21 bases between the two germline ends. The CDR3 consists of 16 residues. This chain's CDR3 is CASSLEPVFSRNEQFF. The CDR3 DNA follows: TGTGCCAGCAGCCTTGAACCCGTTTTCAGCCGCAATGAGCAGTTCTTC.

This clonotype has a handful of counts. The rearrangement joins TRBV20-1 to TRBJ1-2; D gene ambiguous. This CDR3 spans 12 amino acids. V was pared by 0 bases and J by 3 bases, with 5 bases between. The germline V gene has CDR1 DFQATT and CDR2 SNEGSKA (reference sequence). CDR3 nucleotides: TGCAGTGCTAGAGATGGACACTATGGCTACACCTTC. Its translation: CSARDGHYGYTF.

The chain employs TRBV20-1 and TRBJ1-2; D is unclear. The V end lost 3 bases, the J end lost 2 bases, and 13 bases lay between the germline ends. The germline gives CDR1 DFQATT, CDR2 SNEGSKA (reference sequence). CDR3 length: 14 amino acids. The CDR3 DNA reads TGCAGTGCTAGGAGGCTATTGTCCAACTATGGCTACACCTTC. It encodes CSARRLLSNYGYTF.

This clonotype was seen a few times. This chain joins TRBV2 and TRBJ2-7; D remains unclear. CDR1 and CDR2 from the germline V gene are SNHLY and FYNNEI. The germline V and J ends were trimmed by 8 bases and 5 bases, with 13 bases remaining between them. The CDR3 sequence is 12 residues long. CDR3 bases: TGTGCCAGCGGGTCTGTTGGCAACGAGCAGTACTTC. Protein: CASGSVGNEQYF.

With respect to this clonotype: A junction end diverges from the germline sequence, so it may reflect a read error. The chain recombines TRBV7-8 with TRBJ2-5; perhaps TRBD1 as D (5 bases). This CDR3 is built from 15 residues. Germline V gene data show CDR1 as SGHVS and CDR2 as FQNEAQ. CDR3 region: CGSSLGAGIVETQYF. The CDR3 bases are TGTGGCAGCAGCTTAGGAGCAGGGATAGTGGAGACCCAGTACTTC.

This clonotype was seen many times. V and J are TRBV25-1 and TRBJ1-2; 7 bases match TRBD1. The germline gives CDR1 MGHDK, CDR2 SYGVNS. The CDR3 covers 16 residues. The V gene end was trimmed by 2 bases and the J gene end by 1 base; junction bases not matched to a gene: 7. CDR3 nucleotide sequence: TGTGCCAGCAGTGAACGTAGGACAGGTGATAACTATGGCTACACCTTC. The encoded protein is CASSERRTGDNYGYTF.

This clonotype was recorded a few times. The CDR3 region is CASSLGLAGRYDEQFF. DNA of the CDR3: TGTGCCAGCAGTTTGGGACTAGCGGGGCGTTACGATGAGCAGTTCTTC. The chain uses TRBV12-3 or TRBV12-4 and TRBJ2-1; 13 bases are shared with TRBD2. CDR3 length: 16 amino acids. J was trimmed by 8 bases and V by 3 bases; bases with no gene match: 7.

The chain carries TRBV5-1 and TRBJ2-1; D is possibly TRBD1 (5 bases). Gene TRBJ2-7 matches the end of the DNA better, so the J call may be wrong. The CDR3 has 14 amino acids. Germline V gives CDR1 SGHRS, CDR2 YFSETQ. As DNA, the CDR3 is TGCGCCAGCAGCTTTGGGGCCGAATACAATGAGCAGTACTTC. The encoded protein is CASSFGAEYNEQYF.

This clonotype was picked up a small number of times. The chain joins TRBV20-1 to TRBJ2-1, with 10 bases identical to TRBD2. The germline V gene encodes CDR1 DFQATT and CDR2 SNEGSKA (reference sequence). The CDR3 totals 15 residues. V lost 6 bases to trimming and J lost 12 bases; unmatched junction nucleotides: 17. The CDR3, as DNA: TGCAGTGCCGTCCAACTAGCGGGGTCGCCATTCGTGCAGTTCTTC. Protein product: CSAVQLAGSPFVQFF.

The CDR3 here is CASSSRDRASNEQFF. CDR3 nucleotide sequence: TGTGCCAGCAGTTCCCGGGACAGGGCAAGTAATGAGCAGTTCTTC. J is TRBJ2-1 and V is TRBV12-3 or TRBV12-4; 9 bases line up with TRBD1. Trimming cost V 4 bases and J 7 bases; bases outside gene matches: 8. The CDR3 spans 15 residues.

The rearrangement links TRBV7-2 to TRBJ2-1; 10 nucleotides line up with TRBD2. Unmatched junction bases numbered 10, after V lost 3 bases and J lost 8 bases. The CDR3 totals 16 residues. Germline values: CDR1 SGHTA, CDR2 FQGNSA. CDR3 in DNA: TGTGCCAGCAGCTTCGTGGGGCTAGCGGGGGTCCATGAGCAGTTCTTC. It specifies CASSFVGLAGVHEQFF.

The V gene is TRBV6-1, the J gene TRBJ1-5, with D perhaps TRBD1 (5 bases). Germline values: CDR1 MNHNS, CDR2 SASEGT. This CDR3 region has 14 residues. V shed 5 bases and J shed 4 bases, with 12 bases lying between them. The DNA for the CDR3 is TGTGCCAGCAGTAAGCAGGGATGGAATCAGCCCCAGCATTTT. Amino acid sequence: CASSKQGWNQPQHF.

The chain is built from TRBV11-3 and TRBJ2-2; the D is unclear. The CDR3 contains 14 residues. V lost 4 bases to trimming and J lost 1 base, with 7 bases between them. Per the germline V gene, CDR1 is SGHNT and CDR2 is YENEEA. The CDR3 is CASSSNLNTGELFF. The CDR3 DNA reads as TGTGCCAGCAGCTCTAATTTGAACACCGGGGAGCTGTTTTTT.

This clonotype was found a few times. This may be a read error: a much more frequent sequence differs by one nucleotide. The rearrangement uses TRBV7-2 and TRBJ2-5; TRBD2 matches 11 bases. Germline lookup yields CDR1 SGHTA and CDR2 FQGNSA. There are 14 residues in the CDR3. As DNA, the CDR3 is TGTGCCAGCAGCGTAGCGGGGGGGCACGAGACCCAGTACTTC. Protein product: CASSVAGGHETQYF.

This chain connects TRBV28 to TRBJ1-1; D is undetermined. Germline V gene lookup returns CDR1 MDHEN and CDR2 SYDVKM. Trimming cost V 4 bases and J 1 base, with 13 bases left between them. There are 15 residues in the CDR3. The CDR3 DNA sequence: TGTGCCAGCAGTTCCGCGGGGAGGAAGAACACTGAAGCTTTCTTT. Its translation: CASSSAGRKNTEAFF.

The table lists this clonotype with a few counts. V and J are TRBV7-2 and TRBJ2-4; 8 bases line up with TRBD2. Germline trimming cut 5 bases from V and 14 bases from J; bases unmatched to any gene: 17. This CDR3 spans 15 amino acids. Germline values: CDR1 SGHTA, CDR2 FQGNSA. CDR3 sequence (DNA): TGTGCCAGCAGCCCATCGCGGGCGGGGGGATATCAGGAGTACTTC. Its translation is CASSPSRAGGYQEYF.

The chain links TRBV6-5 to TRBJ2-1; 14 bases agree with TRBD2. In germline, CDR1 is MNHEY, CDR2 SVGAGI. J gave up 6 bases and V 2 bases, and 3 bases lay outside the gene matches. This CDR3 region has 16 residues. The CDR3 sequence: CASSYPTSGRANEQFF. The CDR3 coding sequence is TGTGCCAGCAGTTACCCGACTAGCGGGAGGGCCAATGAGCAGTTCTTC.

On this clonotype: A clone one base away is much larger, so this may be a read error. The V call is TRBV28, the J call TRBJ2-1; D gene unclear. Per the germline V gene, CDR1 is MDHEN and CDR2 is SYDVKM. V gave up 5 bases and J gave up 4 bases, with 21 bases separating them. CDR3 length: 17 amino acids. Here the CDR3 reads CASSLIPRQAPYNEQFF. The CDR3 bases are TGTGCCAGCAGTCTTATCCCGCGGCAGGCCCCTTACAATGAGCAGTTCTTC.

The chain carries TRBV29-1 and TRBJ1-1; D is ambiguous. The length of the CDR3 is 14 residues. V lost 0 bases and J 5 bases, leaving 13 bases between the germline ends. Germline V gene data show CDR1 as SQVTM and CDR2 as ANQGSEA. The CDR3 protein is CSVEEGGGTTEAFF. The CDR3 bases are TGCAGCGTTGAAGAAGGAGGCGGCACGACTGAAGCTTTCTTT.

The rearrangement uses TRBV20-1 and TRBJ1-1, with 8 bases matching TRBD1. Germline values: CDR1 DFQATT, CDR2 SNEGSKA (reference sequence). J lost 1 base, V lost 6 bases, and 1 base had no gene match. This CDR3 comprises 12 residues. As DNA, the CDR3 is TGCAGTGCCCAGGGGGCGAACACTGAAGCTTTCTTT. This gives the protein CSAQGANTEAFF.

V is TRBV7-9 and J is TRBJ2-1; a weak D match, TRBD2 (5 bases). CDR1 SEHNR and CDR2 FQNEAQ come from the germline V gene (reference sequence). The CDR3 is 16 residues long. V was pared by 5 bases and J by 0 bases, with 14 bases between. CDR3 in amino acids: CASSPGWTPSYNEQFF. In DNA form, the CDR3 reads TGTGCCAGCAGCCCCGGTTGGACTCCCTCCTACAATGAGCAGTTCTTC.

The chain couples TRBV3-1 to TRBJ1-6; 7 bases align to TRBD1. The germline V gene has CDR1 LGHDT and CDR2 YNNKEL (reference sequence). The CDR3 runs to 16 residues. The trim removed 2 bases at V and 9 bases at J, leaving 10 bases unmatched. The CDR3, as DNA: TGTGCCAGCAGCCAACTCATGACAGGGTTCGGTTCACCCCTCCACTTT. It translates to CASSQLMTGFGSPLHF. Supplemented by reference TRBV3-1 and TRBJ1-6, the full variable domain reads DTAVSQTPKYLVTQMGNDKSIKCEQNLGHDTMYWYKQDSKKFLKIMFSYNNKELIINETVPNRFSPKSPDKAHLNLHINSLELGDSAVYFCASSQLMTGFGSPLHFGNGTRLTVT.

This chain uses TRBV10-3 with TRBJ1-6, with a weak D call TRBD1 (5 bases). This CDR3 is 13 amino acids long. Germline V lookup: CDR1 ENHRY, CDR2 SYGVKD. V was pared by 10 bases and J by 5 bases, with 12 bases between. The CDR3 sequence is CATRDGDNSPLHF. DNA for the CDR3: TGTGCCACCAGGGACGGTGATAATTCACCCCTCCACTTT.

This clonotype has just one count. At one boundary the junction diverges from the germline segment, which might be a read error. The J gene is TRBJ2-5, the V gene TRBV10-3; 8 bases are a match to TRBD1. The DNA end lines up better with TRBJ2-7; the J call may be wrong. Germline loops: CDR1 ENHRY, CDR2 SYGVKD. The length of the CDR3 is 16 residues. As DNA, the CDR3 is TGTGCCACCAGTGCGCCACGTCCGGGACAGGCCTACGAGCAGTACTTC. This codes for CATSAPRPGQAYEQYF.

The CDR3 coding sequence is TGTGCCAGCAGCCAAATCAACGGGGTCTACAATGAGCAGTTCTTC. It yields the protein CASSQINGVYNEQFF. V and J are TRBV14 and TRBJ2-1; a possible D gene is TRBD2 (5 bases). Germline V CDR1 and CDR2: SGHDN, FVKESK. The CDR3 consists of 15 residues. V shed 2 bases and J shed 3 bases, with 11 bases lying between them. Supplemented by reference TRBV14 and TRBJ2-1, the full variable domain reads EAGVTQFPSHSVIEKGQTVTLRCDPISGHDNLYWYRRVMGKEIKFLLHFVKESKQDESGMPNNRFLAERTGGTYSTLKVQPAELEDSGVYFCASSQINGVYNEQFFGPGTRLTVL.

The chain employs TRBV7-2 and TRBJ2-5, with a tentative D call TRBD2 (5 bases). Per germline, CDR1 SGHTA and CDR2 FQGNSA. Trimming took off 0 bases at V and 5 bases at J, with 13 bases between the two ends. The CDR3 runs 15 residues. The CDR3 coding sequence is TGTGCCAGCAGCTTAGCGAGTGCTAGCCGGGAGACCCAGTACTTC. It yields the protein CASSLASASRETQYF.

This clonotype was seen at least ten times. The CDR3: CASSLYGDSPYGYTF. The CDR3 bases are TGTGCCAGCAGTTTATATGGCGACAGTCCCTATGGCTACACCTTC. The chain links TRBV27 to TRBJ1-2; TRBD1 is a possible D gene (5 bases). V was cut by 1 base and J by 4 bases, with 13 bases left in between. The germline V gene has CDR1 MNHEY and CDR2 SMNVEV (reference sequence). This CDR3 has 15 residues.

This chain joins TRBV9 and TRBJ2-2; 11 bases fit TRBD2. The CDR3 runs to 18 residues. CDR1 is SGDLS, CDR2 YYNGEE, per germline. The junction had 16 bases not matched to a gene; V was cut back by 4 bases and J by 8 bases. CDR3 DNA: TGTGCCAGCAGCCCTCACCTACTGGGACTAGCGGTAACTGGGGAGCTGTTTTTT. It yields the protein CASSPHLLGLAVTGELFF.

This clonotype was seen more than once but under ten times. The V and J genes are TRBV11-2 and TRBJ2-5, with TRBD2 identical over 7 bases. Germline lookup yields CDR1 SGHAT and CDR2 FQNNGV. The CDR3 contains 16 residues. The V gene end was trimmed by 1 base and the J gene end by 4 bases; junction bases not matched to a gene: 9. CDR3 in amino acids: CASSLAGTSVTETQYF. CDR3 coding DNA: TGTGCCAGCAGCTTAGCTGGTACTAGCGTCACAGAGACCCAGTACTTC.

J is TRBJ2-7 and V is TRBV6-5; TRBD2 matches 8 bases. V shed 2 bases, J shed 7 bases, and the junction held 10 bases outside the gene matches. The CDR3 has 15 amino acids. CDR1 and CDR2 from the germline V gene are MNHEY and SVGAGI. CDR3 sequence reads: CASSYGGRIYNEQYF. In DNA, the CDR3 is TGTGCCAGCAGTTACGGCGGGAGGATTTACAATGAGCAGTACTTC.